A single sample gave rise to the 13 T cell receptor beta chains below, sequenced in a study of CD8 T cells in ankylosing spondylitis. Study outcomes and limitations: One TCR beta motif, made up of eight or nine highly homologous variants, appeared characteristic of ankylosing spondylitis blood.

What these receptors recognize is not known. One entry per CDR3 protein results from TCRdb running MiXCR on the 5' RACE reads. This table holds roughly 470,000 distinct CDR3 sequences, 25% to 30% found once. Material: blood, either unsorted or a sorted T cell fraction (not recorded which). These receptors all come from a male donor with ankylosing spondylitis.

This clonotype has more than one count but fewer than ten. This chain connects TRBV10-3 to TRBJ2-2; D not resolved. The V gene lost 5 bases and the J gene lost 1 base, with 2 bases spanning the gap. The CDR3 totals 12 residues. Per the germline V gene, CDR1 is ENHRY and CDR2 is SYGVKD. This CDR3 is CAISQNTGELFF. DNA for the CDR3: TGTGCCATCAGTCAGAACACCGGGGAGCTGTTTTTT.

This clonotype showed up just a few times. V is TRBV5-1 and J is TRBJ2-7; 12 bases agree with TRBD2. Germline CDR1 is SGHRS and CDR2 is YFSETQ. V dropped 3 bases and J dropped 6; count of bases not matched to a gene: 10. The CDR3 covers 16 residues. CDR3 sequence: CASSSAGLAGILEQYF. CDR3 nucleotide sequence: TGCGCCAGCAGCTCCGCGGGACTAGCGGGTATCCTCGAGCAGTACTTC.

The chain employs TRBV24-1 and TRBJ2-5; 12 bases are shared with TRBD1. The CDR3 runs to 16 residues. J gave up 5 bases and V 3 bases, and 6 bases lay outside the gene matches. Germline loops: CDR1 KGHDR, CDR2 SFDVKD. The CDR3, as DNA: TGTGCCACCAGTGATGGGACAGGGGGCGCATGGGAGACCCAGTACTTC. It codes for CATSDGTGGAWETQYF.

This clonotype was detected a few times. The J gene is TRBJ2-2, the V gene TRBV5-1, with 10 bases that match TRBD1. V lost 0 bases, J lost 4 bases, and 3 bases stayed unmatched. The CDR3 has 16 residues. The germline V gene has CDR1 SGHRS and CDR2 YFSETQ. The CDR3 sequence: CASSLAWTGGTGELFF. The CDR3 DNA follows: TGCGCCAGCAGCTTGGCATGGACAGGGGGCACCGGGGAGCTGTTTTTT. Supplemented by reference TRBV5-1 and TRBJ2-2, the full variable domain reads KAGVTQTPRYLIKTRGQQVTLSCSPISGHRSVSWYQQTPGQGLQFLFEYFSETQRNKGNFPGRFSGRQFSNSRSEMNVSTLELGDSALYLCASSLAWTGGTGELFFGEGSRLTVL.

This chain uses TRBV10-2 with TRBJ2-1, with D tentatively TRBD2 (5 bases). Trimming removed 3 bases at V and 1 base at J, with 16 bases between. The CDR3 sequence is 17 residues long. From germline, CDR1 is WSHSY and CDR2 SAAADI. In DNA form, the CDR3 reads TGCGCCAGCAGTGACCTTCAGGTTGGAGGTTCCTACAATGAGCAGTTCTTC. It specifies CASSDLQVGGSYNEQFF.

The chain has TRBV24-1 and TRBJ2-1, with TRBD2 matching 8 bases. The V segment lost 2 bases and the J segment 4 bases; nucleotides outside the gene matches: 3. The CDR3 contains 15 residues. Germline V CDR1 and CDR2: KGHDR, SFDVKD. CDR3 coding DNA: TGTGCCACCAGTGATTCCAGCGGGGGTTACAATGAGCAGTTCTTC. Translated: CATSDSSGGYNEQFF.

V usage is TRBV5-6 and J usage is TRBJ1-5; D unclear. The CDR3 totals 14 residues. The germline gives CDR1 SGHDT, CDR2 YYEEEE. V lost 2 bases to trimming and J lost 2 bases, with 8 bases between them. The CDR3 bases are TGTGCCAGCAGCTTAGCTTCGGGCAATCAGCCCCAGCATTTT. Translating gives CASSLASGNQPQHF.

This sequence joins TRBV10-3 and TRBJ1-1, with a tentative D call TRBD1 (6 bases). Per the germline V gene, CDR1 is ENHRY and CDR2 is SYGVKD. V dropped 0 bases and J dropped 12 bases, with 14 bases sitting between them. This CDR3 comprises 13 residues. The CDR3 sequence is CAISESGAAIPFF. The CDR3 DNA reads TGTGCCATCAGTGAGTCGGGGGCGGCGATACCTTTCTTT.

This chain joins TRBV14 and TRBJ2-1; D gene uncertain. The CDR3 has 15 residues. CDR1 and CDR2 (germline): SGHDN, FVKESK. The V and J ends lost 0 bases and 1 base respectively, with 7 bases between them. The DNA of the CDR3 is TGTGCCAGCAGCCAAGAAGTACAGTCCTACAATGAGCAGTTCTTC. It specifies CASSQEVQSYNEQFF.

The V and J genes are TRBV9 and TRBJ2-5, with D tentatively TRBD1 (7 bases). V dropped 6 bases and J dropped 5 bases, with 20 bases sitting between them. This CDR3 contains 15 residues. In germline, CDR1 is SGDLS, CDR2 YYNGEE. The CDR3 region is CASTRRRGLEETQYF. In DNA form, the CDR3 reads TGTGCCAGCACCCGGAGGAGGGGGCTTGAGGAGACCCAGTACTTC.

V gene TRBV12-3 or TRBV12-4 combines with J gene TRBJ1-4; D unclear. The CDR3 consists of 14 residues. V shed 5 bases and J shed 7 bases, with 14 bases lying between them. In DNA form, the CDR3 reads TGTGCCAGCAGTGCCCTCCTGGGTGGTGAAAAACTGTTTTTT. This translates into CASSALLGGEKLFF.

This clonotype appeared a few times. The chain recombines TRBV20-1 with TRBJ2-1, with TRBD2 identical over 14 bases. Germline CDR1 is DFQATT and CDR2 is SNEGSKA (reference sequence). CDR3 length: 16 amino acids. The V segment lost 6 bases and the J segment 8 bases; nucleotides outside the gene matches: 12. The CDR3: CSANPVGTSGSYEQFF. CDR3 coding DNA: TGCAGTGCGAACCCTGTGGGGACTAGCGGGAGCTATGAGCAGTTCTTC.

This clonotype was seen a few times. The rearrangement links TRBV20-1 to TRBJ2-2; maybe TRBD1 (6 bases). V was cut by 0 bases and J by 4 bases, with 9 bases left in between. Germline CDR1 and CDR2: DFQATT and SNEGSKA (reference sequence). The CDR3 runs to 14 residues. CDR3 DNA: TGCAGTGCTAGAGAGGGGGCTGGCACCGGGGAGCTGTTTTTT. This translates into CSAREGAGTGELFF.